The 13 T cell receptor beta chains below come from one sample, sequenced in a study of regulatory T cells in long-lasting Graves disease. Time point meaning: newly diagnosed GD, antithyroid drugs for less than 3 months. The TCR library was made from RNA that had been extracted from PBMCs in TRIzol. Relying on iRepertoire HTBI primers and Arm-PCR of CDR3 regions, the team built TCR beta libraries. TCRdb redid the calling of the multiplex PCR reads with MiXCR, one entry per CDR3 protein. The repertoire holds some 490,000 distinct CDR3 sequences, around 12% seen once, with over 7% in the top ten. This sample also appeared in a second study, on T cells in Graves' hyperthyroidism and ophthalmopathy.

Sequenced here: peripheral blood mononuclear cells (PBMCs), sampled at new diagnosis, from a patient treated with antithyroid drugs. All receptors come from a woman younger than 45 with Graves disease.

In this sample, this clonotype turned up many times. The V gene is TRBV28, the J gene TRBJ1-2, with TRBD1 as a possible D gene (6 bases). CDR3 length equals 17 residues. V lost 8 bases and J lost 8, with 30 bases in between. Germline V CDR1 and CDR2: MDHEN, SYDVKM. The CDR3 protein is CASGGAGMARRLDGYTF. The CDR3 DNA reads TGTGCCAGCGGGGGGGCAGGGATGGCGCGTAGGCTTGACGGCTACACCTTC.

This clonotype was counted ten times or more. This sequence joins TRBV7-2 and TRBJ2-1, with D perhaps assigned TRBD1 or TRBD2 (7 bases each). The germline V gene encodes CDR1 SGHTA and CDR2 FQGNSA. This CDR3 spans 11 amino acids. V lost 5 bases to trimming and J lost 10 bases, with 9 bases between them. The CDR3 bases are TGTGCCAGCAGCCAGGGGGGGGAGCAGTTCTTC. Protein product: CASSQGGEQFF. The complete variable domain, with remaining parts taken from reference TRBV7-2 and TRBJ2-1, reads GAGVSQSPSNKVTEKGKDVELRCDPISGHTALYWYRQSLGQGLEFLIYFQGNSAPDKSGLPSDRFSAERTGGSVSTLTIQRTQQEDSAVYLCASSQGGEQFFGPGTRLTVL.

The sample holds one count of this clonotype. The chain employs TRBV2 and TRBJ2-3; the match to TRBD1 covers 9 bases. This CDR3 is built from 15 residues. Germline V lookup: CDR1 SNHLY, CDR2 FYNNEI. With 5 bases clipped from V and 1 base from J, the junction kept 4 bases outside the gene matches. CDR3 coding DNA: TGTGCCAGCAGTCGGACAGGGGCAGGCACAGATACGCAGTATTTT. Translation: CASSRTGAGTDTQYF.

This clonotype was detected many times. The chain carries TRBV12-3 or TRBV12-4 and TRBJ2-1, with 7 bases identical to TRBD2. Trimming removed 8 bases from V and 11 bases from J; junction bases left unmatched: 15. The CDR3 contains 14 residues. The CDR3 region has the DNA TGTGCCAGCGAATCTGGACTAGGCGCGAGCAAGCAGTTCTTC. Translation: CASESGLGASKQFF.

There are many counts of this clonotype. The rearrangement uses TRBV7-6 and TRBJ2-7; D perhaps matches TRBD1 (6 bases). Germline V gene data show CDR1 as SGHVS and CDR2 as FNYEAQ. This CDR3 has 13 amino acids. The V and J ends lost 2 bases and 7 bases respectively, with 12 bases between them. The CDR3: CASSLSQGREQYF. The CDR3 DNA follows: TGTGCCAGCAGCTTATCTCAGGGGCGGGAGCAGTACTTC.

This clonotype was observed at least ten times. J is TRBJ1-2 and V is TRBV6-1; 8 bases line up with TRBD1. V shed 5 bases, J shed 8 bases, and the junction held 7 bases outside the gene matches. Germline V lookup: CDR1 MNHNS, CDR2 SASEGT. The CDR3 length is 13 residues. CDR3 coding DNA: TGTGCCAGCAGTATGGACAGGGTCTGGGGCTACACCTTC. Protein sequence: CASSMDRVWGYTF.

This clonotype was recorded a few times. The chain links TRBV5-4 to TRBJ1-2, with 7 bases identical to TRBD1. From germline, CDR1 is SGHNT and CDR2 YYREEE (reference sequence). The J segment lost 4 bases and the V segment lost 0 bases, leaving 6 bases of the junction unmatched. This CDR3 has 15 amino acids. The DNA for the CDR3 is TGTGCCAGCAGCTTGGGGAGACAGGGTACCTATGGCTACACCTTC. Translated: CASSLGRQGTYGYTF.

This clonotype was recorded at least ten times. This rearrangement joins TRBV5-1 to TRBJ2-1; D may be TRBD2 (6 bases). CDR1 SGHRS and CDR2 YFSETQ come from the germline V gene. V lost 2 bases and J lost 4, with 19 bases in between. CDR3 length: 17 amino acids. CDR3: CASSFVPTGDGYNEQFF. Here the CDR3 DNA reads TGCGCCAGCAGCTTCGTACCCACGGGAGACGGGTACAATGAGCAGTTCTTC.

This clonotype was found many times. V usage is TRBV30 and J usage is TRBJ1-3; D call uncertain. V gave up 1 base and J gave up 4 bases, with 14 bases separating them. CDR1 and CDR2 (germline): GTSNPN, SVGIG (reference sequence). This CDR3 contains 15 residues. The CDR3 region has the DNA TGTGCCTGGAGTGGTCATGTCCCCCAGGGAAACACCATATATTTT. Amino acid sequence: CAWSGHVPQGNTIYF.

The sample holds many counts of this clonotype. V usage is TRBV7-9 and J usage is TRBJ2-3; D perhaps matches TRBD2 (5 bases). CDR1 and CDR2 (germline): SEHNR, FQNEAQ (reference sequence). The CDR3 contains 16 residues. Trimming removed 5 bases from V and 3 bases from J, with 18 bases in between. The CDR3 DNA sequence: TGTGCCAGCAGCGCGGTACTGGCGGGCGGGACAGATACGCAGTATTTT. It is translated as CASSAVLAGGTDTQYF.

The sample holds many counts of this clonotype. V gene TRBV12-3 or TRBV12-4 combines with J gene TRBJ1-1; 9 positions match TRBD1. V gave up 3 bases and J gave up 1 base; unmatched junction bases: 6. The CDR3 has 16 amino acids. The CDR3 coding sequence is TGTGCCAGCAGTTTTTGGACAGGGGTTCCGAACACTGAAGCTTTCTTT. This encodes CASSFWTGVPNTEAFF.

As to this clonotype: The CDR3 does not close with the conserved phenylalanine or tryptophan, likely indicating a read error. Because the CDR3's place on the DNA is in doubt, the DNA is left out and the CDR3 is given as listed by TCRdb. This chain joins TRBV20-1 and TRBJ1-1. CDR1 is DFQATT and CDR2 is SNEGSKA in the germline V gene (reference sequence). The CDR3 comprises 12 residues, both ends counted. This CDR3 reads CSAKEGVTEVFL.

This clonotype was seen ten or more times. The rearrangement joins TRBV19 to TRBJ2-1, with 12 bases that match TRBD2. Per germline, CDR1 LNHDA and CDR2 SQIVND (reference sequence). V lost 0 bases and J lost 5; bases outside the gene matches: 8. The length of the CDR3 is 18 residues. Here the CDR3 reads CASSIDLLAGGGDNEQFF. In nucleotides, the CDR3 is TGTGCCAGTAGTATAGATCTACTAGCGGGAGGTGGGGACAATGAGCAGTTCTTC.